This T cell receptor beta chain was found in a study of T cell changes during pregnancy in multiple sclerosis. Assay used: immunoSEQ multiplex PCR; TCRdb lists only in-frame clones, some missing. The table has more than 20,000 clones, 80% to 95% seen once; the top ten hold about 0.63%. Trimming took 5 bases from V and 2 from J, leaving 15 bases between them. Germline CDR1 and CDR2: MNHEY and SMNVEV (reference sequence). The CDR3 loop spans 15 amino acids. The sequences come from CD4+ T cells from peripheral blood mononuclear cells, collected after pregnancy. V and J are TRBV27 and TRBJ1-1, with D possibly TRBD1 on 5 matching bases. This receptor was obtained from a female donor in good health, enrolled as a control in a pregnancy study. The CDR3, as DNA: TGTGCCAGCAGTACGGCCTCGGGGGTAAACACTGAAGCTTTCTTT. Its translation: CASSTASGVNTEAFF.